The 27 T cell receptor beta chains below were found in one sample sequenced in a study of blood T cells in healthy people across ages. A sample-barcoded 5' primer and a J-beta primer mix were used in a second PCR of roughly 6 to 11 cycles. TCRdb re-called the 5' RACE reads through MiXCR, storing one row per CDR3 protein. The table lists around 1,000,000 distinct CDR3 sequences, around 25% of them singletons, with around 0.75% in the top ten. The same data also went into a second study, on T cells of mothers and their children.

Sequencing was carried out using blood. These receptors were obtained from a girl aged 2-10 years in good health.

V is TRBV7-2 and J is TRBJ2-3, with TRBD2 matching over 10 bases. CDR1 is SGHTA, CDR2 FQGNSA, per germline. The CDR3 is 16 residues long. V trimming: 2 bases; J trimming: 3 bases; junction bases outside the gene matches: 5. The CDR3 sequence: CASSLLAGGQTDTQYF. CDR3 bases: TGTGCCAGCAGCTTATTAGCGGGGGGCCAGACAGATACGCAGTATTTT.

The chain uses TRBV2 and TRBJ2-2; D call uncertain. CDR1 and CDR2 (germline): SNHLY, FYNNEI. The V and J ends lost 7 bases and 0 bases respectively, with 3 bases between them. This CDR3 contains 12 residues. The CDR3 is CASTTNTGELFF. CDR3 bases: TGTGCCAGCACCACGAACACCGGGGAGCTGTTTTTT.

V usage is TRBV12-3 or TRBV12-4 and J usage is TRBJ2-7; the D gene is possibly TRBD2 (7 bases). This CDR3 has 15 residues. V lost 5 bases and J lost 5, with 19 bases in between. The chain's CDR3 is CASSPDLRGAHEQYF. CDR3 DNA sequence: TGTGCCAGCAGTCCGGACCTTCGGGGGGCCCACGAGCAGTACTTC.

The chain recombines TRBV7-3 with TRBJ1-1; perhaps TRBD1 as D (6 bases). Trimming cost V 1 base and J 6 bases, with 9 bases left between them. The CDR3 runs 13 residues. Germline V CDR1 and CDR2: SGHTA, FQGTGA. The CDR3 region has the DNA TGTGCCAGCAGCTTAATGGGGGCGCCTGAAGCTTTCTTT. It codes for CASSLMGAPEAFF.

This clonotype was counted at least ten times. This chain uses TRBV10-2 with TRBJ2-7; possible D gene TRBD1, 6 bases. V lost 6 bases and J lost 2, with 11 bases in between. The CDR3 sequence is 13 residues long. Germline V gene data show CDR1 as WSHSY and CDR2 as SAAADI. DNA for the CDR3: TGCGCCAGCAGCTGGACAGTAACCTACGAGCAGTACTTC. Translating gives CASSWTVTYEQYF.

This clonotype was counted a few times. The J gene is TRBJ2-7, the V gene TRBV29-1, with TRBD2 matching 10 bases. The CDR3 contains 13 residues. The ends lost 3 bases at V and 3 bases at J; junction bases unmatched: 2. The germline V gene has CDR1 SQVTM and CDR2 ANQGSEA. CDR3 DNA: TGCAGCGTTGACCTAGCGGGAGACTACGAGCAGTACTTC. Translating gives CSVDLAGDYEQYF.

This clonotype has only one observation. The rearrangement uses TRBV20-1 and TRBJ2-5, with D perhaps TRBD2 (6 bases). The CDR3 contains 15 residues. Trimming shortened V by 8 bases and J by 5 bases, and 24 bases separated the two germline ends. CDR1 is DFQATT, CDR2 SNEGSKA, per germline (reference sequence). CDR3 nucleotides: TGCAGTACCGGGAGCCTCCGGTCCGCCAAGGAGACCCAGTACTTC. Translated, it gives CSTGSLRSAKETQYF.

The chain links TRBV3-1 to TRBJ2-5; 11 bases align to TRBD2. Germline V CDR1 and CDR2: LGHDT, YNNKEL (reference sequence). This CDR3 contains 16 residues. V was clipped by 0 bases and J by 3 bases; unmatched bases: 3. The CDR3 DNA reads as TGTGCCAGCAGCCAAGAAGGGACTAGCGGTAAAGAGACCCAGTACTTC. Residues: CASSQEGTSGKETQYF.

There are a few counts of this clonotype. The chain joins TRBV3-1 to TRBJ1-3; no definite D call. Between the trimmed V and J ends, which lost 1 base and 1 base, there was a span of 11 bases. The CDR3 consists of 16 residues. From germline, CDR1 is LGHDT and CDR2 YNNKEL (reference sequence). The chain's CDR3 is CASSQVTLTSGNTIYF. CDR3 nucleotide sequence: TGTGCCAGCAGCCAAGTCACTCTAACTTCTGGAAACACCATATATTTT.

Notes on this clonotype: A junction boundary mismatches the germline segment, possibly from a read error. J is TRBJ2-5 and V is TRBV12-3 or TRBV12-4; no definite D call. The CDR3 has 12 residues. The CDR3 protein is CASSFRPETQSF. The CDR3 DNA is TGTGCCAGCAGTTTCCGACCGGAGACCCAGTCCTTC.

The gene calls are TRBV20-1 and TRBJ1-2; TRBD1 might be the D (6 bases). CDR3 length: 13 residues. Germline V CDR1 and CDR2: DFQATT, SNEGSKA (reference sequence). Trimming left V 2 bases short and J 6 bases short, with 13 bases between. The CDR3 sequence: CSARFLRGDGYTF. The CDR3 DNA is TGCAGTGCTAGATTTCTTAGGGGGGATGGCTACACCTTC.

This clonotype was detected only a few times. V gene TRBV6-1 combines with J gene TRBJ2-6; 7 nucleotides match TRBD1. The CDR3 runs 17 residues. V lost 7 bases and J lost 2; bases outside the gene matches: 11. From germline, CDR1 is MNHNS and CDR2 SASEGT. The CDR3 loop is CASIWVQGETGANVLTF. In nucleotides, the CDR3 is TGTGCCAGCATTTGGGTTCAGGGGGAAACTGGGGCCAACGTCCTGACTTTC.

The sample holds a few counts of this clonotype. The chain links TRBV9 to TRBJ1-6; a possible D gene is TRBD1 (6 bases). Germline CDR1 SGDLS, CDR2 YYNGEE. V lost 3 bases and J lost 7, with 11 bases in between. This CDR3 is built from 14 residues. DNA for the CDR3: TGTGCCAGCAGCGGTGGACAGCCAAATTCACCCCTCCACTTT. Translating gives CASSGGQPNSPLHF.

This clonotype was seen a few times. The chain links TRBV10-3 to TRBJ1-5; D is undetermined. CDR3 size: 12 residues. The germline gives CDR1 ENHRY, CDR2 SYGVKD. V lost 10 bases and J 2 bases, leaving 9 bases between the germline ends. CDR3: CATREGNQPQHF. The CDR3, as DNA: TGTGCCACTAGGGAGGGCAATCAGCCCCAGCATTTT.

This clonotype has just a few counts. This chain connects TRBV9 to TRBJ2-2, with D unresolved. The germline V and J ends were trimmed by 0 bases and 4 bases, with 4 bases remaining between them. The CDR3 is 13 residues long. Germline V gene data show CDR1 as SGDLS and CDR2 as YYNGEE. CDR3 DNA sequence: TGTGCCAGCAGCGTAGTCTTCACCGGGGAGCTGTTTTTT. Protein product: CASSVVFTGELFF.

DNA for the CDR3: TGCAGCGTTGAGGTGGCAGGGGATCCCTACGAGCAGTACTTC. Amino acids: CSVEVAGDPYEQYF. The V and J genes are TRBV29-1 and TRBJ2-5; TRBD1 might be the D (6 bases). The DNA end lines up better with TRBJ2-7; the J call may be wrong. Germline loops: CDR1 SQVTM, CDR2 ANQGSEA. There are 14 residues in the CDR3.

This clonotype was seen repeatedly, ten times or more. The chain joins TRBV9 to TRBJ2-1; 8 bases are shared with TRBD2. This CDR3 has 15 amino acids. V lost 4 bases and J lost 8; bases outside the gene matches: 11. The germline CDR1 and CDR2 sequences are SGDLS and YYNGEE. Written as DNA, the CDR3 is TGTGCCAGCAGCAAAGCCGGGACTAGTATCGATGAGCAGTTCTTC. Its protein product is CASSKAGTSIDEQFF.

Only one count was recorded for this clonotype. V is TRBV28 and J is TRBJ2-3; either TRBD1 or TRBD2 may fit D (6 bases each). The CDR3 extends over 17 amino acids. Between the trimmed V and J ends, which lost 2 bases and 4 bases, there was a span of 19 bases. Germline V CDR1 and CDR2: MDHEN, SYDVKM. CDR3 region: CASSLIKGGWESDTQYF. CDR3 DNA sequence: TGTGCCAGCAGTTTAATTAAGGGGGGATGGGAGTCAGATACGCAGTATTTT.

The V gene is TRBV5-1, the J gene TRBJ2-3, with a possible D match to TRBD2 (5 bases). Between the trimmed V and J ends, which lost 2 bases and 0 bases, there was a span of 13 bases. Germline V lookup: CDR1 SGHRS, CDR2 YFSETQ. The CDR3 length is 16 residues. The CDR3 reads CASSFEGVISTDTQYF. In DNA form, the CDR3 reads TGCGCCAGCAGCTTTGAGGGAGTGATCAGCACAGATACGCAGTATTTT. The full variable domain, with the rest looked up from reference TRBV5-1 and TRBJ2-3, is KAGVTQTPRYLIKTRGQQVTLSCSPISGHRSVSWYQQTPGQGLQFLFEYFSETQRNKGNFPGRFSGRQFSNSRSEMNVSTLELGDSALYLCASSFEGVISTDTQYFGPGTRLTVL.

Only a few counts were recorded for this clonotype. In DNA form, the CDR3 reads TGTGCCAGCAGTCCCGTGGGACTAGGGGGACAAGAGACCCAGTACTTC. Protein product: CASSPVGLGGQETQYF. The chain has TRBV28 and TRBJ2-1, with TRBD2 identical over 8 bases. TRBJ2-5 matches the DNA end more closely, so the J call is doubtful. The CDR3 is made up of 16 amino acids. CDR1 MDHEN and CDR2 SYDVKM come from the germline V gene.

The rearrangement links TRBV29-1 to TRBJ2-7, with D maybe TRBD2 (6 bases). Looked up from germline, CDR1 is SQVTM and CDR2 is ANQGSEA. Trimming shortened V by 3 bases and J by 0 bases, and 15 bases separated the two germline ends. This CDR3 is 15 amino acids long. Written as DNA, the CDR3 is TGCAGCGTTGACGGGTTTAGCGGAAGCTCCTACGAGCAGTACTTC. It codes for CSVDGFSGSSYEQYF.

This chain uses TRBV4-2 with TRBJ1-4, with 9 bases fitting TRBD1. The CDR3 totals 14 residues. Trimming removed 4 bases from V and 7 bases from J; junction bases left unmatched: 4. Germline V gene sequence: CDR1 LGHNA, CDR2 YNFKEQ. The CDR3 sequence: CASSPGTGREKLFF. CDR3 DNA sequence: TGTGCCAGCAGCCCTGGGACAGGGCGTGAAAAACTGTTTTTT.

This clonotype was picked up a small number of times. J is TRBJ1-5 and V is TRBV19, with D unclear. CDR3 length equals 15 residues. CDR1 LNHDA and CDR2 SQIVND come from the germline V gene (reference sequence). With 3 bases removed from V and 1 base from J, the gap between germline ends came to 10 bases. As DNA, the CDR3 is TGTGCCAGTAGTATTCTAGGCGGGAGCAATCAGCCCCAGCATTTT. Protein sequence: CASSILGGSNQPQHF.

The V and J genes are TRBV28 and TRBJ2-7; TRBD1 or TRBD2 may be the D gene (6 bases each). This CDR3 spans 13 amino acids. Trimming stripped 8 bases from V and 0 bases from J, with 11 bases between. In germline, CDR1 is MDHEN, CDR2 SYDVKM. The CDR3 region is CASGGRHSYEQYF. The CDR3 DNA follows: TGTGCCAGCGGGGGGCGGCACTCCTACGAGCAGTACTTC.

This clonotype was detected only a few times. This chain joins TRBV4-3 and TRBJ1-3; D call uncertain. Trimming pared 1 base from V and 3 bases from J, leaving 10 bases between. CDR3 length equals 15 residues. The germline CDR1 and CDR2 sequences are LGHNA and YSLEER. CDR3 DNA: TGCGCCAGCAGCCAAGCCCCTGGTGGTGGAAACACCATATATTTT. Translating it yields CASSQAPGGGNTIYF.

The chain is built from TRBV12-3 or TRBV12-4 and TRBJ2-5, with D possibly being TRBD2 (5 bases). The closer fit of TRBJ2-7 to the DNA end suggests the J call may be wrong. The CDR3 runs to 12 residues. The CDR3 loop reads CASAVAGFEQYF. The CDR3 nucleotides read TGTGCCAGCGCTGTGGCGGGCTTCGAGCAGTACTTC.

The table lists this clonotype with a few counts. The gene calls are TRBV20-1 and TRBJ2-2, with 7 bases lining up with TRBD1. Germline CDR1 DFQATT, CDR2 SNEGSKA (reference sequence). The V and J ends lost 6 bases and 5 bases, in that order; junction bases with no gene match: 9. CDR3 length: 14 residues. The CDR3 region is CSAQTTGLTGELFF. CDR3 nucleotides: TGCAGTGCCCAAACGACAGGGCTGACCGGGGAGCTGTTTTTT.